This T cell receptor (beta chain) was captured by sequencing in a study of vaccination effects on CD4 cells after COVID-19. Overall study results and limits: Healthy vaccinees' vaccine-induced clones included only 1 of 255 cross-reacting with common cold coronaviruses. Marked contraction was observed in infection-induced and vaccine-induced clones late after vaccination.

With respect to this clone: What it binds is not known.

Clones were read by immunoSEQ multiplex PCR, and TCRdb kept only the in-frame ones, dropping some. Altogether 41,000 or so clones are present, roughly 70% being singletons, with the ten largest covering 26%. Antigen-specific CD4+ T cells were expanded (with viral peptide pools) by the ViraFEST assay ahead of sequencing. Isolation of CD4+ T cells took place after approximately ten days of culture. Neither prior SARS-CoV-2 infection nor positive nucleocapsid antibodies were present in the vaccine recipients. The authors exchanged half the medium for IL-2 medium on days 3 and 7. The material sequenced was CD4+ T cells from PBMCs cultured with HCoV-OC43 spike peptides, taken before COVID-19 vaccination. Noted subset: HCoV-OC43 spike overlapping peptide pool stimulation. The TCR comes from a human donor who received a COVID-19 vaccine.

Here the CDR3 reads CASSIVAGAPYEQYF. In DNA form, the CDR3 reads TGTGCCAGTAGTATAGTCGCGGGAGCCCCCTACGAGCAGTACTTC. V and J are TRBV19 and TRBJ2-7, with 7 bases that match TRBD2. The CDR3 length is 15 residues. The V gene's germline CDR1 is LNHDA and CDR2 SQIVND (reference sequence). J lost 2 bases, V lost 1 base, and 5 bases had no gene match.